This T cell receptor (beta chain) emerged from a study of blood T cell repertoires in COVID-19. Overall study context: Researchers got acute and convalescent COVID-19 samples from the United States, Italy and Spain. T cells, B-cell-depleted T cells, or PBMCs provided the cDNA or gDNA that served as material.

The ends were cut back, 0 bases at V and 7 bases at J, with 13 bases in the middle. The CDR3 consists of 15 residues. Germline assignment: CDR1 SGHRS and CDR2 YFSETQ. Original analysis: The assay estimated nucleated cells by amplifying reference gene primers. Clones were sequenced by immunoSEQ multiplex PCR, and TCRdb holds only the in-frame ones, with some missing. The V and J calls and the clone size are those of that table, but D and trimming were determined from the DNA. Found here are about 190,000 clones, around 84% of them singletons; the top ten hold around an eighth. Sequenced sample: peripheral blood. V gene TRBV5-1 combines with J gene TRBJ1-4, with D possibly being TRBD1 (5 bases). The receptor comes from a man aged 30 to 39 with active or convalescent COVID-19. The CDR3 here is CASSLGRGESEKLFF. The CDR3 DNA reads as TGCGCCAGCAGCTTGGGACGGGGGGAAAGTGAAAAACTGTTTTTT.